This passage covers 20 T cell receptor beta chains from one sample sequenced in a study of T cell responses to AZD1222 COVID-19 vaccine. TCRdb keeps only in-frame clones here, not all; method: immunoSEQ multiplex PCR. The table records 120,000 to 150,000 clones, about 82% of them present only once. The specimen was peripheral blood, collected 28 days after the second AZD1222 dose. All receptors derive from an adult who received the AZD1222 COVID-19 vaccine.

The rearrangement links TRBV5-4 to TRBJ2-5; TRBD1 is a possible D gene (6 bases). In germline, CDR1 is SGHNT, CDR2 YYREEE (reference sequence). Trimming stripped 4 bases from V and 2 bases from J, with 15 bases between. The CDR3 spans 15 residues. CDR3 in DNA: TGTGCCAGCAGCCGAGGGGGAGAAATTCAAGAGACCCAGTACTTC. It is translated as CASSRGGEIQETQYF.

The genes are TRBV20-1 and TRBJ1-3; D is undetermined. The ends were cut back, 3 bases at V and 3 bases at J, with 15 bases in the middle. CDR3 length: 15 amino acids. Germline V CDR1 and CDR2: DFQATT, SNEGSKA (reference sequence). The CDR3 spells CSASKQGSVGNTIYF. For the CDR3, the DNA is TGCAGTGCTAGTAAGCAAGGTTCCGTTGGAAACACCATATATTTT.

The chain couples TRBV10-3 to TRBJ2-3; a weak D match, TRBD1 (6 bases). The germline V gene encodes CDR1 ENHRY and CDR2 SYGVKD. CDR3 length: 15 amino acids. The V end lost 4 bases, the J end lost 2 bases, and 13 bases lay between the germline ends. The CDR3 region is CAISGQQGTTDTQYF. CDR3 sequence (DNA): TGTGCCATCAGTGGCCAACAGGGAACCACAGATACGCAGTATTTT.

CDR3 protein: CASSSIGPGKGETQYF. The CDR3 DNA sequence: TGTGCCAGCAGTTCCATCGGACCGGGAAAGGGGGAGACCCAGTACTTC. The chain joins TRBV28 to TRBJ2-5; D possibly uses TRBD1 or TRBD2 (5 bases each). V shed 4 bases and J shed 5 bases, with 20 bases lying between them. Germline CDR1 is MDHEN and CDR2 is SYDVKM. The CDR3 sequence is 16 residues long.

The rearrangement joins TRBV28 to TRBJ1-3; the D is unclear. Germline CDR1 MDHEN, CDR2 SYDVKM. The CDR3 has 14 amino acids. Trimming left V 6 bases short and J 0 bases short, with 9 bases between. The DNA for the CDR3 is TGTGCCAGCAGACCCGGGAGCTCTGGAAACACCATATATTTT. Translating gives CASRPGSSGNTIYF.

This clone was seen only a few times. Here the CDR3 reads CASSPDRVQWEQYF. CDR3 coding DNA: TGTGCCAGCAGTCCGGACAGGGTACAGTGGGAGCAGTACTTC. This sequence joins TRBV6-5 and TRBJ2-7; TRBD1 matches at 8 bases. The CDR3 totals 14 residues. The germline gives CDR1 MNHEY, CDR2 SVGAGI. Losses at the gene ends were 5 bases for V and 7 bases for J; bases not matched to a gene: 10.

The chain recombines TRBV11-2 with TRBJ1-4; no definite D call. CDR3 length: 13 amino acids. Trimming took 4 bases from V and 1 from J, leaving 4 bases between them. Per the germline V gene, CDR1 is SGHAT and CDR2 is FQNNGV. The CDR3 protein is CASSWRTNEKLFF. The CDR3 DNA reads TGTGCCAGCAGCTGGAGAACTAATGAAAAACTGTTTTTT.

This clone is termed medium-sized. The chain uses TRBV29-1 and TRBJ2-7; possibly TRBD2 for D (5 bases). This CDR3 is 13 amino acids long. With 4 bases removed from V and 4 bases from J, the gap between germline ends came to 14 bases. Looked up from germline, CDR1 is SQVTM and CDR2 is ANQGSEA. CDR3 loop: CSVAAGNGYEQYF. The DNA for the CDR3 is TGCAGCGTTGCTGCGGGCAACGGTTACGAGCAGTACTTC.

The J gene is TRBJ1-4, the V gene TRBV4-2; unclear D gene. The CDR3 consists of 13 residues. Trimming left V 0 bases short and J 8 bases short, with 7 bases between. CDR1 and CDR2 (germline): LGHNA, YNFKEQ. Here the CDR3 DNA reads TGTGCCAGCAGCCAAGACATCGGCGAAAAACTGTTTTTT. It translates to CASSQDIGEKLFF.

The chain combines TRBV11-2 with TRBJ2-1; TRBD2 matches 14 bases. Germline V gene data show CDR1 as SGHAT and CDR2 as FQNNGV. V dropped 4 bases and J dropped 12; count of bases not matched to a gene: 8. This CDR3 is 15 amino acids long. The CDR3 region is CASSSGLAGGQRQFF. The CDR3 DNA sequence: TGTGCCAGCAGCTCAGGACTAGCGGGAGGCCAGCGGCAGTTCTTC.

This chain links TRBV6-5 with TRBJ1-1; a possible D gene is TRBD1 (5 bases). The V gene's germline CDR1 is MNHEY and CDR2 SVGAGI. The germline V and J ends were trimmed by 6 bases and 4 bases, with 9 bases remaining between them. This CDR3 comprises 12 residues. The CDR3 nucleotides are TGTGCCAGCAGCGATAGGGGCACTGAAGCTTTCTTT. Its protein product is CASSDRGTEAFF.

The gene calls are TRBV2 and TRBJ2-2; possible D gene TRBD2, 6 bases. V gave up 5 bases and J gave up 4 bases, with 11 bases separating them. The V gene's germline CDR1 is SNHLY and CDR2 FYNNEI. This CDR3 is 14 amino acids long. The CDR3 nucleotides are TGTGCCAGCAGTCGGGACTTGGCCACCGGGGAGCTGTTTTTT. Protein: CASSRDLATGELFF.

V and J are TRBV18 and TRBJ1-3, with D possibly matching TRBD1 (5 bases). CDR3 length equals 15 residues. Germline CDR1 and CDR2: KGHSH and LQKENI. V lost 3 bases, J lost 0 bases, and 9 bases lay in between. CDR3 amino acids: CASSPRDNSGNTIYF. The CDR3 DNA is TGTGCCAGCTCACCCAGGGATAACTCTGGAAACACCATATATTTT.

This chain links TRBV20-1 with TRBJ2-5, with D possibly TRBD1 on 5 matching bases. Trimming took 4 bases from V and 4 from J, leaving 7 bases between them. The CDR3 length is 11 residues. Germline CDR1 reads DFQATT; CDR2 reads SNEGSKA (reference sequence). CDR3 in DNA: TGCAGTGCTAAACAGGTAGAGACCCAGTACTTC. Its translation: CSAKQVETQYF.

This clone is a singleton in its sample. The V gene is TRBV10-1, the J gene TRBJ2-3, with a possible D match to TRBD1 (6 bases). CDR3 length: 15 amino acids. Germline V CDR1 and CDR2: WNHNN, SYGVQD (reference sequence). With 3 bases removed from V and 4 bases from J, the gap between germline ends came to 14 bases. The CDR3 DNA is TGCGCCAGCAGTGATAGCAGGGCAGGGGCAGATACGCAGTATTTT. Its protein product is CASSDSRAGADTQYF.

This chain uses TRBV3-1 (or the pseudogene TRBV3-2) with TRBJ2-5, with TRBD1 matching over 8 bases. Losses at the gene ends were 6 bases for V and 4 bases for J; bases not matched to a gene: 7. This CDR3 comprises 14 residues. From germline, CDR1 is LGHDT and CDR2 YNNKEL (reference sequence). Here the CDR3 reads CASRYTGGGETQYF. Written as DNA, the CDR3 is TGTGCCAGCAGGTACACAGGGGGAGGAGAGACCCAGTACTTC.

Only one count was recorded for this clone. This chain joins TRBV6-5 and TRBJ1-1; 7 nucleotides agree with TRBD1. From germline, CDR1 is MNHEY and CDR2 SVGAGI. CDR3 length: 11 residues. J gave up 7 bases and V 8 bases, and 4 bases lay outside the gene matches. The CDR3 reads CASARQGEAFF. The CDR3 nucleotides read TGTGCCAGCGCAAGACAGGGTGAAGCTTTCTTT.

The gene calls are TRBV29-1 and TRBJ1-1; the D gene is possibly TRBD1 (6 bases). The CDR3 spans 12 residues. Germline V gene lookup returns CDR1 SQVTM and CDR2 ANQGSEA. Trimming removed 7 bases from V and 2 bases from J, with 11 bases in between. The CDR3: CSGGQDNTEAFF. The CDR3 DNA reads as TGCAGCGGGGGGCAGGACAACACTGAAGCTTTCTTT.

The CDR3 DNA sequence: TGCAGTGCTAGTTGGGACAAGGATCAGCCCCAGCATTTT. The encoded protein is CSASWDKDQPQHF. This chain joins TRBV20-1 and TRBJ1-5, with D maybe TRBD1 (6 bases). Trimming took off 3 bases at V and 5 bases at J, with 11 bases between the two ends. There are 13 residues in the CDR3. CDR1 and CDR2 from the germline V gene are DFQATT and SNEGSKA (reference sequence).

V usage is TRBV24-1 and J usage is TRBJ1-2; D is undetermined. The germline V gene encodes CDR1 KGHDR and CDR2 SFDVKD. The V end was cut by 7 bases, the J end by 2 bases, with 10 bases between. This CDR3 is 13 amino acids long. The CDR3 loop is CATSPGGNYGYTF. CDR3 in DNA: TGTGCCACCAGCCCCGGCGGAAACTATGGCTACACCTTC.